Listed below are T cell receptor beta chains from one sample, sequenced in a study of blood T cell repertoires in COVID-19. Assay: immunoSEQ multiplex PCR; the TCRdb copy retains only in-frame clones and omits some. The data show 150,000 to 250,000 clones, with roughly four fifths seen just once and around 7% held by the top ten. Specimen: PBMCs or T cells enriched from blood (not recorded which). These receptors all stem from a man aged 35 to 55 who had recovered from COVID-19. Both conserved end residues are trimmed from each CDR3. Each record gives: clone size, J gene, V gene, CDR3 protein. Clone size is stated in some rows and not others, as once, few, many or a class when expanded.

clone size: .
J gene: TRBJ1-2
V gene: TRBV19
CDR3 protein: ASSIHTGYGYT

clone size: few
J gene: TRBJ1-5
V gene: TRBV29-1
CDR3 protein: SVGLSGGGQPQH

clone size: .
J gene: TRBJ2-3
V gene: TRBV18
CDR3 protein: ASATGLVFGDTQY

clone size: .
J gene: TRBJ1-4
V gene: TRBV29-1
CDR3 protein: SVAGVGEKLF

clone size: .
J gene: TRBJ1-5
V gene: TRBV3-1/TRBV3-2
CDR3 protein: ASSLRGQPQH

clone size: .
J gene: TRBJ1-1
V gene: TRBV5-4
CDR3 protein: ASSLGPSGSSTEAF

clone size: .
J gene: TRBJ2-4
V gene: TRBV28
CDR3 protein: ASRTQGAQEDIQY

clone size: .
J gene: TRBJ1-2
V gene: TRBV13
CDR3 protein: ASSLGEDRGSYGYT

clone size: few
J gene: TRBJ2-1
V gene: TRBV19
CDR3 protein: ASSITGGLIYNEQF

clone size: .
J gene: TRBJ1-6
V gene: TRBV7-2
CDR3 protein: ASSFTASYNSPLH

clone size: .
J gene: TRBJ2-5
V gene: TRBV5-1
CDR3 protein: ASSLDDKQETQY

clone size: .
J gene: TRBJ2-3
V gene: TRBV5-4
CDR3 protein: ASSLGKGISTDTQY

clone size: .
J gene: TRBJ1-5
V gene: TRBV7-9
CDR3 protein: ASSSGHAASNQPQH

clone size: .
J gene: TRBJ2-5
V gene: TRBV6-2/TRBV6-3
CDR3 protein: ASSYVRETQY

clone size: .
J gene: TRBJ1-3
V gene: TRBV5-1
CDR3 protein: ASSRGQGLGNTIY

clone size: .
J gene: TRBJ1-1
V gene: TRBV9
CDR3 protein: ASSVSGSGRTEAF

clone size: .
J gene: TRBJ2-5
V gene: TRBV6-5
CDR3 protein: ASKGTIQETQY

clone size: .
J gene: TRBJ2-2
V gene: TRBV30
CDR3 protein: AWTRTVHTGELF